This TCR beta chain is drawn from a study of CD8 T cells in ankylosing spondylitis. General study findings and limits: Previous work reported some of these motif variants in the synovial fluid and blood of reactive arthritis. With a CD8+ phenotype, disease-linked clones were relatively rare in peripheral blood.

Quantitative 5'-RACE with molecular barcodes was used to make the TCR beta libraries. TCRdb processed the 5' RACE reads anew with MiXCR; each CDR3 protein has one entry. Of about 240,000 distinct CDR3 sequences in the sample, 7.5% to 9% were seen once. Germline V gene data show CDR1 as MNHNS and CDR2 as SASEGT. V was pared by 6 bases and J by 8 bases, with 13 bases of the junction left unmatched. The CDR3 has 15 residues. At least ten counts were recorded for this clonotype. Its specificity is unknown. The sequenced sample consisted of blood, either unsorted or a sorted T cell fraction (not recorded which). The TCR was taken from a male donor with ankylosing spondylitis or in good health (not recorded which). The gene calls are TRBV6-1 and TRBJ1-1; TRBD1 matches 9 bases. CDR3 bases: TGTGCCAGCAGAAAAAGATCCGGGACAGGGCTGGAAGCTTTCTTT. It codes for CASRKRSGTGLEAFF.